This T cell receptor (beta chain) originates from a study of T cell repertoires in cytomegalovirus infection. Overall study context: Signatures in public TCR beta sequences pointed to both CMV infection and matching HLA type.

TCRdb called the reads again in MiXCR, with one record for every CDR3 protein. The sample yields 200,000 to 300,000 distinct CDR3 sequences, approximately 9.2% seen once. The sample taken for sequencing was PBMCs. The origin of this receptor is a human donor in good health (CMV status not recorded). Some clones in this sample may be carry-over from other donors' samples.

The CDR3 protein is CASHDPAGAYTGELFF. DNA for the CDR3: TGTGCCAGCCATGATCCGGCCGGGGCATACACCGGGGAGCTGTTTTTT. The chain is built from TRBV7-2 and TRBJ2-2; the D gene could be TRBD1 or TRBD2 (5 bases each). In germline, CDR1 is SGHTA, CDR2 FQGNSA. The CDR3 sequence is 16 residues long. V lost 8 bases to trimming and J lost 3 bases, with 19 bases between them.